Below are 20 T cell receptor beta chains sequenced from a single sample in a study of T cells after yellow fever vaccination. Each CDR3 protein is one row after TCRdb ran MiXCR on the 5' RACE reads. The sample shows hundreds of thousands of distinct CDR3 sequences, around 17% of them seen only once. This sample comprised PBMCs, obtained about 5 days after the first yellow fever vaccination. All receptors come from a man younger than 35 who received the YFV17D yellow fever vaccine.

This chain links TRBV7-3 with TRBJ2-3; 10 bases line up with TRBD2. Trimming at V came to 1 base and at J to 4 bases, leaving 2 bases not matched to a gene. The CDR3 extends over 15 amino acids. Looked up from germline, CDR1 is SGHTA and CDR2 is FQGTGA. This CDR3 is CASSLSGTSADTQYF. As DNA, the CDR3 is TGTGCCAGCAGCTTAAGTGGGACTAGCGCAGATACGCAGTATTTT.

There are many counts of this clonotype. The rearrangement uses TRBV12-3 or TRBV12-4 and TRBJ2-1; the match to TRBD2 covers 8 bases. J was trimmed by 12 bases and V by 7 bases; bases with no gene match: 11. The CDR3 loop spans 13 amino acids. The CDR3, as DNA: TGTGCCAGCACCCTCCTGGGGGCGGGGGGGCAGTTCTTC. It encodes CASTLLGAGGQFF.

This clonotype was seen at least ten times. This chain connects TRBV7-2 to TRBJ2-7; the D is unclear. Trimming pared 1 base from V and 0 bases from J, leaving 7 bases between. Germline values: CDR1 SGHTA, CDR2 FQGNSA. The CDR3 has 14 amino acids. DNA of the CDR3: TGTGCCAGCAGCTTAGGCCTGAGCTCCTACGAGCAGTACTTC. Its translation is CASSLGLSSYEQYF.

The chain has TRBV9 and TRBJ2-6; possible D gene TRBD1, 5 bases. Germline-derived CDR1 and CDR2 are SGDLS and YYNGEE. Trimming left V 6 bases short and J 4 bases short, with 17 bases between. The CDR3 runs 16 residues. The chain's CDR3 is CASTPREGAGANVLTF. In nucleotides, the CDR3 is TGTGCCAGCACCCCCAGGGAAGGGGCCGGGGCCAACGTCCTGACTTTC.

About this clonotype itself: A junction end diverges from the germline sequence, so it may reflect a read error. The CDR3 is CASSPRNQETLYF. CDR3 DNA sequence: TGTGCCAGCAGCCCCCGGAACCAAGAGACCCTGTACTTC. The V and J genes are TRBV5-6 and TRBJ2-5, with unresolved D. This CDR3 has 13 amino acids. Germline V gives CDR1 SGHDT, CDR2 YYEEEE. Supplemented by reference TRBV5-6 and TRBJ2-5, the full variable domain reads DAGVTQSPTHLIKTRGQQVTLRCSPKSGHDTVSWYQQALGQGPQFIFQYYEEEERQRGNFPDRFSGHQFPNYSSELNVNALLLGDSALYLCASSPRNQETLYFGPGTRLLVL.

The table lists this clonotype with many counts. This chain links TRBV20-1 with TRBJ1-5; no definite D call. Germline-derived CDR1 and CDR2 are DFQATT and SNEGSKA (reference sequence). Trimming removed 3 bases at V and 6 bases at J, with 15 bases between. The CDR3 totals 14 residues. The CDR3 here is CSARRNAWPQPQHF. The CDR3 DNA reads as TGCAGTGCTAGGAGGAACGCATGGCCTCAGCCCCAGCATTTT.

The chain employs TRBV19 and TRBJ1-5; 11 bases line up with TRBD1. Germline V CDR1 and CDR2: LNHDA, SQIVND (reference sequence). Trimming took 6 bases from V and 5 from J; bases not matched to a gene: 6. The CDR3 loop spans 15 amino acids. The CDR3 coding sequence is TGTGCCAGTAGACCGCGGACAGGGGGCGATCAGCCCCAGCATTTT. Protein: CASRPRTGGDQPQHF.

Written as DNA, the CDR3 is TGTGCCAGCCGACTGTCCGGCAGCGAGACCCAGTACTTC. The encoded protein is CASRLSGSETQYF. The chain joins TRBV27 to TRBJ2-5; D unclear. Trimming took 8 bases from V and 5 from J, leaving 15 bases between them. This CDR3 has 13 residues. Germline V CDR1 and CDR2: MNHEY, SMNVEV (reference sequence).

V and J are TRBV20-1 and TRBJ2-3; D is perhaps TRBD1 or TRBD2 (5 bases each). V was shortened by 3 bases and J by 1 base, with 14 bases between the two germline ends. The CDR3 sequence is 15 residues long. The germline gives CDR1 DFQATT, CDR2 SNEGSKA (reference sequence). This CDR3 is CSASERLGGTDTQYF. DNA for the CDR3: TGCAGTGCTAGTGAGCGTCTGGGGGGCACAGATACGCAGTATTTT.

The V call is TRBV19, the J call TRBJ2-5; no clear D. The CDR3 has 16 amino acids. V lost 5 bases, J lost 1 base, and 17 bases lay in between. The germline V gene encodes CDR1 LNHDA and CDR2 SQIVND (reference sequence). The CDR3 loop reads CASSSGPHSGQETQYF. CDR3 sequence (DNA): TGTGCCAGTAGTTCCGGACCCCACTCTGGCCAAGAGACCCAGTACTTC.

This clonotype was seen a few times. V is TRBV10-2 and J is TRBJ1-5; no firm D call. The germline CDR1 and CDR2 sequences are WSHSY and SAAADI. The V end lost 3 bases, the J end lost 7 bases, and 7 bases lay between the germline ends. The CDR3 is made up of 12 amino acids. The CDR3 DNA reads TGCGCCAGCAGTGAAGCACGGCAGCCCCAGCATTTT. Translating gives CASSEARQPQHF.

The chain recombines TRBV12-3 or TRBV12-4 with TRBJ2-7; 8 bases are shared with TRBD1. V was pared by 5 bases and J by 0 bases, with 9 bases of the junction left unmatched. The CDR3 extends over 16 amino acids. The CDR3 coding sequence is TGTGCCAGCAGTAGCAGGGGGCTTGGACGCTCCTACGAGCAGTACTTC. Amino acids: CASSSRGLGRSYEQYF.

This clonotype was seen more than once but under ten times. CDR3 protein: CASSLAPATGNYGYTF. CDR3 bases: TGTGCCAGCAGCTTAGCCCCAGCGACAGGGAACTATGGCTACACCTTC. This chain joins TRBV7-2 and TRBJ1-2, with 7 nucleotides matching TRBD1. The CDR3 is 16 residues long. The germline V gene has CDR1 SGHTA and CDR2 FQGNSA. Trimming cost V 0 bases and J 2 bases; bases outside gene matches: 6.

The chain uses TRBV7-6 and TRBJ1-1; 8 nucleotides agree with TRBD1. In germline, CDR1 is SGHVS, CDR2 FNYEAQ. The V and J ends lost 1 base and 5 bases, in that order; junction bases with no gene match: 12. The CDR3 length is 17 residues. CDR3 in amino acids: CASSLVLGWTGRTEAFF. DNA for the CDR3: TGTGCCAGCAGCTTAGTTCTGGGGTGGACAGGGCGGACTGAAGCTTTCTTT.

The chain has TRBV5-1 and TRBJ2-3, with 15 bases lining up with TRBD2. Germline CDR1 is SGHRS and CDR2 is YFSETQ. The CDR3 sequence is 16 residues long. Losses at the gene ends were 4 bases for V and 0 bases for J; bases not matched to a gene: 0. DNA for the CDR3: TGCGCCAGCAGCGGACTAGCGGGGGGGAGCACAGATACGCAGTATTTT. Its protein product is CASSGLAGGSTDTQYF.

Points on this clonotype: Since a much larger clone is just one base distant, this may be a read error. This rearrangement joins TRBV6-2 or TRBV6-3 to TRBJ2-5; 10 positions match TRBD1. The CDR3 totals 16 residues. Germline-derived CDR1 and CDR2 are MNHEY and SVGEGT. Trimming at V came to 6 bases and at J to 1 base, leaving 8 bases not matched to a gene. DNA for the CDR3: TGTGCCAGCAGACTGGGACAGGGGCCCTTCCAAGAGACCCAGTACTTC. This sequence encodes CASRLGQGPFQETQYF.

The chain is built from TRBV6-1 and TRBJ2-4, with 8 bases aligning to TRBD2. The CDR3 has 15 amino acids. Germline-derived CDR1 and CDR2 are MNHNS and SASEGT. The V gene end was trimmed by 7 bases and the J gene end by 0 bases; junction bases not matched to a gene: 5. The CDR3 loop is CASTSGGSAKNIQYF. The CDR3 nucleotides are TGTGCCAGCACCTCGGGGGGGTCAGCCAAAAACATTCAGTACTTC.

The chain combines TRBV18 with TRBJ1-1; D unclear. Germline values: CDR1 KGHSH, CDR2 LQKENI. This CDR3 has 16 amino acids. The V end lost 3 bases, the J end lost 1 base, and 15 bases lay between the germline ends. The CDR3 loop is CASSPGRTIQNTEAFF. CDR3 nucleotides: TGTGCCAGCTCACCGGGCCGGACCATTCAGAACACTGAAGCTTTCTTT.

The rearrangement joins TRBV29-1 to TRBJ2-7; a weak D match, TRBD2 (5 bases). This CDR3 is built from 15 residues. Trimming cost V 1 base and J 2 bases, with 15 bases left between them. Germline-derived CDR1 and CDR2 are SQVTM and ANQGSEA. CDR3 amino acids: CSVEGVGGQAYEQYF. CDR3 nucleotides: TGCAGCGTTGAAGGCGTTGGAGGCCAGGCCTACGAGCAGTACTTC.

The chain employs TRBV7-9 and TRBJ2-5; TRBD2 matches at 7 bases. V shed 2 bases and J 3 bases; nucleotides not matched to a gene: 3. The germline gives CDR1 SEHNR, CDR2 FQNEAQ (reference sequence). The CDR3 is 14 residues long. In DNA form, the CDR3 reads TGTGCCAGCAGCTTACTTGGGGGGGAAGAGACCCAGTACTTC. Translating gives CASSLLGGEETQYF.